These T cell receptor beta chains were read from a single sample in a study of technical replicates of blood from a handful of donors. Clones were read by immunoSEQ multiplex PCR, and TCRdb kept only the in-frame ones, dropping some. The sample records around 63,000 clones, roughly 98% being singletons. The sequenced material came from T cells isolated from PBMCs. These receptors were obtained from a human donor in good health. The CDR3 runs from the conserved cysteine through the conserved F or W. The D gene is left open where the match is weak. Some rows mark clone size as missing; the rest say once, few, many or name a class of expanded clone.

d_gene	v_gene	len	abundance	j_gene	CDR3nt	CDR3aa
TRBD2	TRBV27	14	once	TRBJ2-3	TGTGCCAGCACACGAACAGCGGGAGTAGATACGCAGTATTTT	CASTRTAGVDTQYF
TRBD1	TRBV5-1	16	NA	TRBJ2-2	TGCGCCAGCAGCTTGTGGACAGGGGGGAACACCGGGGAGCTGTTTTTT	CASSLWTGGNTGELFF
NA	TRBV20-1	11	NA	TRBJ2-5	TGCAGTGCTAACAGGGAAGAGACCCAGTACTTC	CSANREETQYF
NA	TRBV28	14	once	TRBJ1-4	TGTGCCAGCAGTTTGGGACGGGGAGGGGAAAAACTGTTTTTT	CASSLGRGGEKLFF
TRBD1	TRBV11-3	13	NA	TRBJ2-5	TGTGCCAGCCATAGGACAGGTCAAGAGACCCAGTACTTC	CASHRTGQETQYF
TRBD2	TRBV5-6	15	NA	TRBJ2-2	TGTGCCAGCGCCATGGCTAGCGGGAACACCGGGGAGCTGTTTTTT	CASAMASGNTGELFF
NA	TRBV19	15	NA	TRBJ2-1	TGTGCCAGTAGTGTTCGCAGGGTAAAGGGGGATGAGCAGTTCTTC	CASSVRRVKGDEQFF
TRBD1	TRBV6-4	15	NA	TRBJ2-1	TGTGCCAGCAGTACGACAGGGGGCTCCTACAATGAGCAGTTCTTC	CASSTTGGSYNEQFF
NA	TRBV2	15	NA	TRBJ2-3	TGTGCCAGCATCCAGGGACATCAGCGACCCGATACGCAGTATTTT	CASIQGHQRPDTQYF
TRBD2	TRBV27	14	NA	TRBJ2-7	TGTGCCAGCAGTTTTAGCGGGCCCGCCTACGAGCAGTACTTC	CASSFSGPAYEQYF
TRBD2	TRBV5-4	16	NA	TRBJ2-5	TGTGCCAGCAGCTTAACTAGCGGGGGGGCCGAGGAGACCCAGTACTTC	CASSLTSGGAEETQYF
NA	TRBV15	16	NA	TRBJ2-5	TGTGCCACCAGCAGAGAGCGCAGGGTAGCCCAAGAGACCCAGTACTTC	CATSRERRVAQETQYF
TRBD2	TRBV5-8	16	once	TRBJ2-1	TGTGCCAGCAGCTTGGCCACTAGCGGGTCCTACAATGAGCAGTTCTTC	CASSLATSGSYNEQFF
NA	TRBV28	16	NA	TRBJ1-5	TGTGCCAGCATCGAAAAACAGGGCAGCGGCAATCAGCCCCAGCATTTT	CASIEKQGSGNQPQHF
NA	TRBV5-1	14	NA	TRBJ2-1	TGCGCCAGCAGCTTGGATCCGGGTCAGGGAGAGCAGTTCTTC	CASSLDPGQGEQFF
NA	TRBV7-9	15	NA	TRBJ2-7	TGTGCCAGCAGCTTAGCACAGGCGAGATCCTACGAGCAGTACTTC	CASSLAQARSYEQYF
NA	TRBV30	11	NA	TRBJ1-1	TGTGCCTGGATCGTGAACACTGAAGCTTTCTTT	CAWIVNTEAFF
NA	TRBV4-1	16	NA	TRBJ2-7	TGCGCCAGCAGCCTAGGGGGGGCGGAGGCTTCCTACGAGCAGTACTTC	CASSLGGAEASYEQYF
NA	TRBV5-1	14	NA	TRBJ1-4	TGCGCCAGCAGCTTGGCGGAAAACGGGGAAAAACTGTTTTTT	CASSLAENGEKLFF
TRBD1	TRBV7-3	15	NA	TRBJ1-6	TGTGCCAGCAGCCAGACAGGGTCTTCGGATTCACCCCTCCACTTT	CASSQTGSSDSPLHF
NA	TRBV1	19	NA	TRBJ1-5	TGCACCAGCAGCCAAGATAAGGACAGGGGGCAGGTTGGCAATCAGCCCCAGCATTTT	CTSSQDKDRGQVGNQPQHF
TRBD1	TRBV2	15	NA	TRBJ1-2	TGTGCCAGCAGGCCCCGGGACAGGGCTTCGGTTGGCTACACCTTC	CASRPRDRASVGYTF
NA	TRBV7-9	15	NA	TRBJ2-5	TGTGCCAGCAGCACGAAGTGGGGGGAACAAGAGACCCAGTACTTC	CASSTKWGEQETQYF
NA	TRBV5-4	14	NA	TRBJ2-3	TGTGCCAGCAGTTCTATATCTAGCACAGATACGCAGTATTTT	CASSSISSTDTQYF
NA	TRBV7-8	14	NA	TRBJ1-2	TGTGCCAGCAGCCTTCTGGCGAGGGCGGATGGCTACACCTTC	CASSLLARADGYTF
NA	TRBV4-1	14	NA	TRBJ1-1	TGCGCCAGCAGCCAAGAAGGGGCTAACACTGAAGCTTTCTTT	CASSQEGANTEAFF
NA	TRBV28	13	NA	TRBJ1-1	TGTGCCAGCAGTTTTGCGGGGAACACTGAAGCTTTCTTT	CASSFAGNTEAFF
NA	TRBV7-8	12	NA	TRBJ2-1	TGTGCCAGCAGCTTTAGCTTCGGCGAGCAGTTCTTC	CASSFSFGEQFF
NA	TRBV9	16	NA	TRBJ1-2	TGTGCCAGCAGCGTAGGATGGAGCCTAGCTAACTATGGCTACACCTTC	CASSVGWSLANYGYTF
NA	TRBV19	13	once	TRBJ2-7	TGTGCCAGTAGCCACCCGGGAGCCTACGAGCAGTACTTC	CASSHPGAYEQYF
NA	TRBV6-5	15	NA	TRBJ2-2	TGTGCCAGCAGTTACGAGGAGACGGTCACCGGGGAGCTGTTTTTT	CASSYEETVTGELFF
NA	TRBV9	13	once	TRBJ2-7	TGTGCCAGCAGCGACGCAGGGAGGCGCGAGCAGTACTTC	CASSDAGRREQYF
NA	TRBV11-3	13	NA	TRBJ2-1	TGTGCCAGCAGCCCCGCTTTCAGCGGTGAGCAGTTCTTC	CASSPAFSGEQFF
NA	TRBV10-2	12	NA	TRBJ1-2	TGCGCCAGCAGTGAGTCGCCAGATGGCTACACCTTC	CASSESPDGYTF
NA	TRBV18	17	NA	TRBJ1-2	TGTGCCAGCTCACCAAGCGGCTGGGCCGCAGACGGATATGGCTACACCTTC	CASSPSGWAADGYGYTF
TRBD1	TRBV6-1	15	NA	TRBJ2-7	TGTGCCAGCAGGAAGGGTGGGACAGGGCCCTACGAGCAGTACTTC	CASRKGGTGPYEQYF